The sample holds many counts of the clone carrying this T cell receptor beta chain. This entry comes from a study of T cells in Graves' hyperthyroidism and ophthalmopathy. Amplification of TCR beta CDR3 regions was performed using RNA transcripts as template. A first-round RT-PCR of the TCR CDR3 used the HTBI primer set. TCRdb processed the multiplex PCR reads anew with MiXCR; each CDR3 protein has one entry. The table lists about 290,000 distinct CDR3 sequences, around a sixth of them singletons. Trimming took 0 bases from V and 6 from J; bases not matched to a gene: 4. CDR1 and CDR2 from the germline V gene are SGHRS and YFSETQ. This CDR3 has 14 amino acids. Diagnosing involved the use of clinical symptoms, serum thyroxine and TRAb, thyroid ultrasound and orbital computed tomography.

Sequencing input: blood. This clonotype was sampled from a man under 40 with Graves' hyperthyroidism. The J gene is TRBJ2-3, the V gene TRBV5-1, with 7 bases fitting TRBD1. DNA of the CDR3: TGCGCCAGCAGCTTGGAACAGGGGTCGGATACGCAGTATTTT. Amino acids: CASSLEQGSDTQYF.